This T cell receptor beta chain was sequenced during a study of T cell responses to AZD1222 COVID-19 vaccine. In the study overall: Some second doses came at about 4 weeks and others at about 12 weeks; these were pooled.

Some clones are missing from TCRdb's copy, which holds only in-frame ones; the method was immunoSEQ multiplex PCR. Here the sample spans roughly 130,000 clones, approximately 83% being singletons. Study-level points and caveats: Clonal diversity was possibly underestimated, and white British individuals and females predominated among donors. Spike was spanned by vaccine-associated CD4 TCRs, which were dominant at 160-218 and 743-854. Nearly half of the spike-specific TCRs reportedly recognize variant regions that carry no mutations.

To note about this clone: Antigen unknown.

Germline CDR1 and CDR2: SNHLY and FYNNEI. Trimming pared 5 bases from V and 8 bases from J, leaving 9 bases between. The CDR3 consists of 11 residues. This TCR was recovered from an adult in good health. The genes are TRBV2 and TRBJ1-2, with TRBD1 as a possible D gene (6 bases). This sample comprised peripheral blood, obtained on day 0 of AZD1222 vaccination. Written as DNA, the CDR3 is TGTGCCAGCAGTAGACAGGACGGCTACACCTTC. Its protein product is CASSRQDGYTF.